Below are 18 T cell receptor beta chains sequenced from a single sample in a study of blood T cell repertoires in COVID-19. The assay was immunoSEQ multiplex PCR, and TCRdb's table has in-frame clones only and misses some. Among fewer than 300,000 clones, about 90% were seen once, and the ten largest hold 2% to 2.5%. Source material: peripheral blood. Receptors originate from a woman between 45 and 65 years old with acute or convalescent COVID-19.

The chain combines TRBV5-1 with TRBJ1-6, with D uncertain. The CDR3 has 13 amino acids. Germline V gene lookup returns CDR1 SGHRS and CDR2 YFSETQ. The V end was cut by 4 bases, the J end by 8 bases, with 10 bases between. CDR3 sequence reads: CASSAQPDSPLHF. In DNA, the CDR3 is TGCGCCAGCAGCGCACAGCCAGATTCACCCCTCCACTTT.

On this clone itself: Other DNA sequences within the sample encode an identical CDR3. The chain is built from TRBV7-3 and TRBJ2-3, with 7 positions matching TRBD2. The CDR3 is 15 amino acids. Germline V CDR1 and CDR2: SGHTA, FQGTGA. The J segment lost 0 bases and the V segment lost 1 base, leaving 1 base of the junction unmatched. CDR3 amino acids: CASSLRAGSTDTQYF. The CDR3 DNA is TGTGCCAGCAGCTTAAGAGCGGGGAGCACAGATACGCAGTATTTT. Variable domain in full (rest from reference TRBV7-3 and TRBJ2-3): GAGVSQTPSNKVTEKGKYVELRCDPISGHTALYWYRQSLGQGPEFLIYFQGTGAADDSGLPNDRFFAVRPEGSVSTLKIQRTERGDSAVYLCASSLRAGSTDTQYFGPGTRLTVL.

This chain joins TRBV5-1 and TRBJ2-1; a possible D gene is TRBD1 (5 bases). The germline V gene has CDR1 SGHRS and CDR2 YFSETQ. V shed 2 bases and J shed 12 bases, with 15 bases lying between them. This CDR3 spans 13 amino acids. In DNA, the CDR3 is TGCGCCAGCAGCTTAGGAGATCCAGGGTCGCAGTTCTTC. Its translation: CASSLGDPGSQFF.

The CDR3 DNA reads TGTGCCAGCAGCGGCACTAACTCCTACAATGAGCAGTTCTTC. Translated, it gives CASSGTNSYNEQFF. The V gene is TRBV11-3, the J gene TRBJ2-1; D is unclear. Germline V gene data show CDR1 as SGHNT and CDR2 as YENEEA. Deletions cut 5 bases from V and 0 bases from J, with 8 bases between. The CDR3 runs 14 residues.

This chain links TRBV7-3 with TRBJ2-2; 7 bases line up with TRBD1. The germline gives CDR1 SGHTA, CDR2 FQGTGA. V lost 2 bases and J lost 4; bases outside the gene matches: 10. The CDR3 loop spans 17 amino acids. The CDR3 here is CASSLLTRQGATGELFF. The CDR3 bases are TGTGCCAGCAGCTTATTAACCCGACAGGGCGCCACCGGGGAGCTGTTTTTT.

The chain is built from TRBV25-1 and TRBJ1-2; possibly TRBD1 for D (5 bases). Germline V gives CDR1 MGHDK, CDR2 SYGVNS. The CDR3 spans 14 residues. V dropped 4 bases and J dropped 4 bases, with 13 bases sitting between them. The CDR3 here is CASSAQGGSYGYTF. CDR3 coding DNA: TGTGCCAGCAGTGCCCAGGGTGGTAGCTATGGCTACACCTTC.

The CDR3 sequence is CATSSRTYGYTF. Written as DNA, the CDR3 is TGTGCCACCAGCAGTAGGACATACGGCTACACCTTC. The chain employs TRBV15 and TRBJ1-2; maybe TRBD1 (5 bases). This CDR3 spans 12 amino acids. Germline lookup yields CDR1 LNHNV and CDR2 YYDKDF (reference sequence). The V end was cut by 3 bases, the J end by 8 bases, with 10 bases between.

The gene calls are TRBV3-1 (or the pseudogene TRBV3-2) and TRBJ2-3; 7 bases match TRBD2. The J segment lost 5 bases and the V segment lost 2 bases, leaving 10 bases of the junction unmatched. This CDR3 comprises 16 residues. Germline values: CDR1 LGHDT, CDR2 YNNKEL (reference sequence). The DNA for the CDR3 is TGTGCCAGCAGCCAAAGGAGTGGCGGGAGATTAGATACGCAGTATTTT. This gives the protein CASSQRSGGRLDTQYF.

The CDR3 DNA reads TGTGCCAGCAGTTCGCCTAGCGGGAGTTTCGCCTACGAGCAGTACTTC. It encodes CASSSPSGSFAYEQYF. V gene TRBV28 combines with J gene TRBJ2-7, with 10 bases lining up with TRBD2. Germline V gene data show CDR1 as MDHEN and CDR2 as SYDVKM. J gave up 2 bases and V 4 bases, and 8 bases lay outside the gene matches. CDR3 length: 16 amino acids.

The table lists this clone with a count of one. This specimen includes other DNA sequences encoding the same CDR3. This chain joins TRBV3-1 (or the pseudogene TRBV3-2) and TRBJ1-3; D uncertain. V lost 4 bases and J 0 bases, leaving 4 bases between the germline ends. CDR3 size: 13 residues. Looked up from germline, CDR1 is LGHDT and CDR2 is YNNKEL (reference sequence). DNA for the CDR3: TGTGCCAGCAGCCCTATCTCTGGAAACACCATATATTTT. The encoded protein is CASSPISGNTIYF.

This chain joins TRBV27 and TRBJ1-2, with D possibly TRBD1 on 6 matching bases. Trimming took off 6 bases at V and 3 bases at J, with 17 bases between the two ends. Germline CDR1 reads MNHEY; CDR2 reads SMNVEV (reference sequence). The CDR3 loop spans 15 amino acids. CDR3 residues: CASSRIVDSHYGYTF. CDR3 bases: TGTGCCAGCAGCCGGATTGTGGACAGTCACTATGGCTACACCTTC.

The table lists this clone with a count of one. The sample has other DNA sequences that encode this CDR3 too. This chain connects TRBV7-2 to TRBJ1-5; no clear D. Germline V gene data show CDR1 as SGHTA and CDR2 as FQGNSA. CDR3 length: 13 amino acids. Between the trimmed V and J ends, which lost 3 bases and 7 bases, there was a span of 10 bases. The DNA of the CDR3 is TGTGCCAGCAGCTTGCGCGGTCGGCAGCCCCAGCATTTT. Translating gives CASSLRGRQPQHF.

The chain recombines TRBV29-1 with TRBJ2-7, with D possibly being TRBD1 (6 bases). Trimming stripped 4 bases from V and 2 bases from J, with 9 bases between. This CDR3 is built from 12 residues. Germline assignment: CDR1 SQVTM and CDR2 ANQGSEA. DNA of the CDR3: TGCAGCGTTGTCGGACAGACCTACGAGCAGTACTTC. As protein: CSVVGQTYEQYF.

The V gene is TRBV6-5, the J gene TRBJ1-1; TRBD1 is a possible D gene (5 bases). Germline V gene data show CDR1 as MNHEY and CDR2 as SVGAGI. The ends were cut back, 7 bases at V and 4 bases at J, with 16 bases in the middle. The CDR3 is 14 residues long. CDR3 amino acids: CASNPQGRATEAFF. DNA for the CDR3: TGTGCCAGCAACCCCCAAGGCAGGGCCACTGAAGCTTTCTTT.

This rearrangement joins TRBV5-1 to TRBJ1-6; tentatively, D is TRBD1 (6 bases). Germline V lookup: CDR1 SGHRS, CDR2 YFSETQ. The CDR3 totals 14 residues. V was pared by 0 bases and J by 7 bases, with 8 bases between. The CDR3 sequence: CASSLGTANSPLHF. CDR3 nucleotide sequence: TGCGCCAGCAGCTTGGGGACAGCCAATTCACCCCTCCACTTT.

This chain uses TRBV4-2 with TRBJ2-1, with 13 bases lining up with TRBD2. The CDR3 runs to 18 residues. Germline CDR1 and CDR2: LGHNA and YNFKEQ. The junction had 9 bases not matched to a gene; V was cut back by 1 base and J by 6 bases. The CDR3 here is CASSQGTSGSLWGNEQFF. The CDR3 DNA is TGTGCCAGCAGCCAAGGGACTAGCGGGAGTTTATGGGGCAATGAGCAGTTCTTC.

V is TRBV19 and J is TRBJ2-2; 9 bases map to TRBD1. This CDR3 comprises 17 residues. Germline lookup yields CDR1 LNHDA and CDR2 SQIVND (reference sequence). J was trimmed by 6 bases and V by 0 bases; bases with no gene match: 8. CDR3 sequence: CASSIDPTGGTAGELFF. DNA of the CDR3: TGTGCCAGTAGTATAGACCCGACAGGGGGTACCGCCGGGGAGCTGTTTTTT. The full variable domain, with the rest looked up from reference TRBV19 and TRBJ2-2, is DGGITQSPKYLFRKEGQNVTLSCEQNLNHDAMYWYRQDPGQGLRLIYYSQIVNDFQKGDIAEGYSVSREKKESFPLTVTSAQKNPTAFYLCASSIDPTGGTAGELFFGEGSRLTVL.

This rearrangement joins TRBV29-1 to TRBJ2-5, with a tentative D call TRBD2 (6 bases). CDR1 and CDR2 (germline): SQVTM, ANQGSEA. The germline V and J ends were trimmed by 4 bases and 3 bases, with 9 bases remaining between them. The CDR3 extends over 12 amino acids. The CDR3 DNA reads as TGCAGCGTTGCAGGAGGGGAAGAGACCCAGTACTTC. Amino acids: CSVAGGEETQYF. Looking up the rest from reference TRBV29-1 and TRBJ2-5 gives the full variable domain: SAVISQKPSRDICQRGTSLTIQCQVDSQVTMMFWYRQQPGQSLTLIATANQGSEATYESGFVIDKFPISRPNLTFSTLTVSNMSPEDSSIYLCSVAGGEETQYFGPGTRLLVL.